This T cell receptor (beta chain) originates from a study of blood T cell repertoires in COVID-19. Looking at the study overall: Specimens from acute and convalescent COVID-19 originated in the United States, Italy and Spain. PBMCs, B-cell-depleted T cells, or T cells were the source of the cDNA or gDNA that made up the material.

A Seattle source enrolled patients during active infection and followed them longitudinally. Authors' processing steps: Estimated nucleated cell counts came from reference gene primer amplification. Sequenced by immunoSEQ multiplex PCR; TCRdb stores in-frame clones only, minus some. The V and J calls and the clone size are those of that table, but D and trimming were determined from the DNA. The table lists about 360,000 clones, about 88% of them singletons, with about 7.6% in the top ten. CDR3 length: 15 amino acids. With 8 bases removed from V and 0 bases from J, the gap between germline ends came to 16 bases. In germline, CDR1 is SEHNR, CDR2 FQNEAQ (reference sequence).

The receptor was isolated from a woman aged 55-75 years with COVID-19, enrolled during active disease. The sequencing sample was made of peripheral blood. The V gene is TRBV7-9, the J gene TRBJ2-5; maybe TRBD1 (6 bases). In DNA, the CDR3 is TGTGCCAGCGGCGGACCAGGGGCTGACCAAGAGACCCAGTACTTC. This translates into CASGGPGADQETQYF. The full variable domain, its missing parts supplied by reference TRBV7-9 and TRBJ2-5, is DTGVSQNPRHKITKRGQNVTFRCDPISEHNRLYWYRQTLGQGPEFLTYFQNEAQLEKSRLLSDRFSAERPKGSFSTLEIQRTEQGDSAMYLCASGGPGADQETQYFGPGTRLLVL.